This T cell receptor (beta chain) was sequenced for a study of CD8+ T cells in alopecia areata. Background on the study: At a dose of 5 to 10 mg twice daily, oral tofacitinib was given to treated patients. General study results and limits: Elevated clonality characterized lesional scalp relative to normal scalp, particularly in alopecia totalis/universalis.

V was trimmed by 1 base and J by 5 bases, leaving 9 bases between them. Germline V CDR1 and CDR2: GTSNPN, SVGIG (reference sequence). This CDR3 is built from 12 residues. RNA was extracted and reverse transcribed into cDNA as the sequencing template. Repertoires were generated with immunoSEQ multiplex PCR, while TCRdb's copy carries only in-frame clones and drops some. This sample has under 200,000 clones, with just over 65% found just once. Remarks on this clone: The antigen remains unidentified.

The treatment: oral pan-JAK inhibitor, 5-10 mg twice daily. This TCR derives from a human donor with alopecia areata. Source: CD4+ T cells sorted from blood, taken at week 4, from a patient treated with tofacitinib. J is TRBJ2-7 and V is TRBV30; D is possibly TRBD1 (5 bases). CDR3 sequence reads: CAWSEGFHEQYF. The CDR3 nucleotides are TGTGCCTGGAGTGAGGGGTTTCACGAGCAGTACTTC.